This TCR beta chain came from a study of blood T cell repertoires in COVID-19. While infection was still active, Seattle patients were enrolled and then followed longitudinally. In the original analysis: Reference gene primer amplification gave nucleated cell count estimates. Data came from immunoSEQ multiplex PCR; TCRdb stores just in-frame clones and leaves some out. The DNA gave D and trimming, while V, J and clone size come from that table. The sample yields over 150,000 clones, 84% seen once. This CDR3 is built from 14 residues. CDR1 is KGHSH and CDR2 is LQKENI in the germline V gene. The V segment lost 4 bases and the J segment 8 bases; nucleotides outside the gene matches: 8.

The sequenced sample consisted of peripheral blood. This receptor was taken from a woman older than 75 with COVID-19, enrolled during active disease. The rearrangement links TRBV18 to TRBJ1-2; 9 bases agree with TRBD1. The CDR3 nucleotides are TGTGCCAGCTCACAGCGCGGGACAGGGTTGGGCTACACCTTC. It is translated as CASSQRGTGLGYTF.